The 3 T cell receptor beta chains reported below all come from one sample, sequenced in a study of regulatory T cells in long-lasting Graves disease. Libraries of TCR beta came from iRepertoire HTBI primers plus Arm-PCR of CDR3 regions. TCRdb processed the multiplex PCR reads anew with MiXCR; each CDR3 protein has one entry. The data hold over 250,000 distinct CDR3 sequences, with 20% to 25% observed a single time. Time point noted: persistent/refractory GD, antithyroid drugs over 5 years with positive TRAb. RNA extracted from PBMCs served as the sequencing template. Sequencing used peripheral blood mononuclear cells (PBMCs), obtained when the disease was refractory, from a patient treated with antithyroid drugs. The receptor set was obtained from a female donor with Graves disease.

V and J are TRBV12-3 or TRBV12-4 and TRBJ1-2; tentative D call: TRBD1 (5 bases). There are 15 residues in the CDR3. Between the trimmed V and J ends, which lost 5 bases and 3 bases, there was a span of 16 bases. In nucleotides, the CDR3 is TGTGCCAGCAGTCCCTCTCCCGGCAGGGACTATGGCTACACCTTC. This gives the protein CASSPSPGRDYGYTF.

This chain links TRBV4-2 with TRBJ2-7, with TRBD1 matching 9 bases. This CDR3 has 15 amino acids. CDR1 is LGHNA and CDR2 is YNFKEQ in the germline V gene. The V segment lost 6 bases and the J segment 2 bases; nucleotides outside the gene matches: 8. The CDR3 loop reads CASRHRDRAAYEQYF. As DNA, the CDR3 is TGTGCCAGCAGACACCGGGACAGGGCGGCCTACGAGCAGTACTTC.

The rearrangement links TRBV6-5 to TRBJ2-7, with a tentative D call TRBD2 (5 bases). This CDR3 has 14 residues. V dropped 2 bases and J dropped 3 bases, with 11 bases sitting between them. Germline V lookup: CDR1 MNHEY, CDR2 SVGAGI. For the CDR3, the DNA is TGTGCCAGCAGTTACGGCGGGTCCTTCTACGAGCAGTACTTC. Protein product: CASSYGGSFYEQYF.